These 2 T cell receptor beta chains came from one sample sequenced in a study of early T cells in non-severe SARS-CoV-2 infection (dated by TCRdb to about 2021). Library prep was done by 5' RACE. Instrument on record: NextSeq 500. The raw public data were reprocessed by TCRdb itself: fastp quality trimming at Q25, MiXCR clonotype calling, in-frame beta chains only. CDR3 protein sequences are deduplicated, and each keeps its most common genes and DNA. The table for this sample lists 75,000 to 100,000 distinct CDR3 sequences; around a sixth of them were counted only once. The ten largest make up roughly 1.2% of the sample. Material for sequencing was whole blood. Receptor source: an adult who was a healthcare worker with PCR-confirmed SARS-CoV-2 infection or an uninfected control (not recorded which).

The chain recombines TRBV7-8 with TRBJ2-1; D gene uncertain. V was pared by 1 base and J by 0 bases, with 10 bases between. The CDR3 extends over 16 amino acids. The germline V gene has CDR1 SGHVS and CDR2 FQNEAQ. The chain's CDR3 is CASSLDVIRSYNEQFF. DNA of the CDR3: TGTGCCAGCAGCTTAGATGTAATCCGCTCCTACAATGAGCAGTTCTTC.

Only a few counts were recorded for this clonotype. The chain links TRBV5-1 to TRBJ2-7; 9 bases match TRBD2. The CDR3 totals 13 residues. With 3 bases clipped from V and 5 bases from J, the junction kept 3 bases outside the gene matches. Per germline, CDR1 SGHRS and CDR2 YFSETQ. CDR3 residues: CASSSAGGNEQYF. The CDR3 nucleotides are TGCGCCAGCAGCTCAGCGGGGGGCAACGAGCAGTACTTC.